This is a list of T cell receptor beta chains from one sample in a study of shared clonotypes between healthy human individuals. Clones were read by immunoSEQ multiplex PCR, and TCRdb kept only the in-frame ones, dropping some. The data contain 1,400,000 or so clones, just under 99% of them singletons. The sample taken for sequencing was naive CD4+ T cells sorted from blood. The origin of the receptors is a man younger than 45 in good health. Each CDR3 is given with its conserved first and last residue. A D gene is named only where the DNA matches it firmly. Clone size appears in some rows only: once, few, many, or a class for an expanded clone.

clone size: -; J gene: TRBJ2-7; D gene: -; V gene: TRBV5-6; CDR3 DNA: TGTGCCAGCAGCTTGGTGGGGATCTACGAGCAGTACTTC; CDR3 protein: CASSLVGIYEQYF
clone size: -; J gene: TRBJ2-7; D gene: TRBD2; V gene: TRBV19; CDR3 DNA: TGTGCCAGTAGTATTGGCCGGGGCGGGACTAGCGGCTACGAGCAGTACTTC; CDR3 protein: CASSIGRGGTSGYEQYF
clone size: -; J gene: TRBJ1-2; D gene: -; V gene: TRBV15; CDR3 DNA: TGTGCCACCAGCAGAAATCCCCAGGGAATGGGCTATGGCTACACCTTC; CDR3 protein: CATSRNPQGMGYGYTF
clone size: -; J gene: TRBJ2-2; D gene: TRBD1; V gene: TRBV6-5; CDR3 DNA: TGTGCCAGCAATGCGGGACAGGGCTGGGCCGGGGAGCTGTTTTTT; CDR3 protein: CASNAGQGWAGELFF
clone size: -; J gene: TRBJ2-1; D gene: TRBD2; V gene: TRBV7-7; CDR3 DNA: TGTGCTAGCAGCTCCCTAGGATCTAGCGGCAATGAGCAGTTCTTC; CDR3 protein: CASSSLGSSGNEQFF
clone size: -; J gene: TRBJ1-2; D gene: TRBD1; V gene: TRBV7-9; CDR3 DNA: TGTGCCAGCAGTCCAAACGGGGACAGGGCGGACTATGGCTACACCTTC; CDR3 protein: CASSPNGDRADYGYTF
clone size: -; J gene: TRBJ1-3; D gene: -; V gene: TRBV7-9; CDR3 DNA: TGTGCCAGCAGCTGGGGACTCACGCCACGCTCTGGAAACACCATATATTTT; CDR3 protein: CASSWGLTPRSGNTIYF
clone size: -; J gene: TRBJ2-3; D gene: -; V gene: TRBV5-8; CDR3 DNA: TGTGCCAGCAGCTTGGGCCCAGGGCGGAATACGCAGTATTTT; CDR3 protein: CASSLGPGRNTQYF
clone size: -; J gene: TRBJ2-1; D gene: -; V gene: TRBV2; CDR3 DNA: TGTGCCAGCACCGAGAACAATGAGCAGTTCTTC; CDR3 protein: CASTENNEQFF
clone size: -; J gene: TRBJ2-7; D gene: -; V gene: TRBV5-1; CDR3 DNA: TGCGCCAGCAGCTTGGTACGGTTCGCCTACGAGCAGTACTTC; CDR3 protein: CASSLVRFAYEQYF
clone size: -; J gene: TRBJ2-5; D gene: TRBD2; V gene: TRBV18; CDR3 DNA: TGTGCCAGCTCATTTCTAGCGGGAGAGGAGACCCAGTACTTC; CDR3 protein: CASSFLAGEETQYF
clone size: once; J gene: TRBJ2-2; D gene: TRBD1; V gene: TRBV19; CDR3 DNA: TGTGCCAGTAGAACCCAGGGGGCGAACGGGGAGCTGTTTTTT; CDR3 protein: CASRTQGANGELFF
clone size: -; J gene: TRBJ2-2; D gene: -; V gene: TRBV6-4; CDR3 DNA: TGTGCCAGCAGTGACCGGGCAAGGGTGGGTAGCGGCCCCCCGAACACCGGGGAGCTGTTTTTT; CDR3 protein: CASSDRARVGSGPPNTGELFF
clone size: -; J gene: TRBJ2-7; D gene: TRBD2; V gene: TRBV10-3; CDR3 DNA: TGTGCCATCAGTGGGACTAGCGGAGTGGTTTACGAGCAGTACTTC; CDR3 protein: CAISGTSGVVYEQYF
clone size: -; J gene: TRBJ2-5; D gene: -; V gene: TRBV6-6; CDR3 DNA: TGTGCCAGCAGTTCCTTGGAGGGGGAGACCCAGTACTTC; CDR3 protein: CASSSLEGETQYF
clone size: -; J gene: TRBJ2-7; D gene: -; V gene: TRBV9; CDR3 DNA: TGTGCCAGCAGCGTGGAGCCGACTGTCTACGAGCAGTACTTC; CDR3 protein: CASSVEPTVYEQYF
clone size: -; J gene: TRBJ1-2; D gene: TRBD1; V gene: TRBV19; CDR3 DNA: TGTGCCAGTAGGACCGCACCCGGGACAGCTATCTATGGCTACACCTTC; CDR3 protein: CASRTAPGTAIYGYTF
clone size: -; J gene: TRBJ1-5; D gene: -; V gene: TRBV18; CDR3 DNA: TGTGCCAGCTCACCACCGGGGACATATAGCAATCAGCCCCAGCATTTT; CDR3 protein: CASSPPGTYSNQPQHF
clone size: -; J gene: TRBJ2-2; D gene: -; V gene: TRBV18; CDR3 DNA: TGTGCCAGCTCACCTTCGGCCGGGGAGCTGTTTTTT; CDR3 protein: CASSPSAGELFF
clone size: -; J gene: TRBJ2-3; D gene: TRBD2; V gene: TRBV11-2; CDR3 DNA: TGTGCCAGCAGCCGCATTAGCGGGAGGGCAGATACGCAGTATTTT; CDR3 protein: CASSRISGRADTQYF
clone size: -; J gene: TRBJ1-4; D gene: TRBD1; V gene: TRBV10-3; CDR3 DNA: TGTGCCATCAGTGAGCTGGCAGGGGGCAAAGCAACTAATGAAAAACTGTTTTTT; CDR3 protein: CAISELAGGKATNEKLFF
clone size: -; J gene: TRBJ2-7; D gene: -; V gene: TRBV20-1; CDR3 DNA: TGCAGTGGATACGGAACCTACGAGCAGTACTTC; CDR3 protein: CSGYGTYEQYF
clone size: -; J gene: TRBJ2-7; D gene: -; V gene: TRBV21-1; CDR3 DNA: TGTGCCAGCAGCTTAGAGGGACTGGGGCTATGCGAGCAGTACTTC; CDR3 protein: CASSLEGLGLCEQYF
clone size: -; J gene: TRBJ2-5; D gene: TRBD2; V gene: TRBV5-8; CDR3 DNA: TGTGCCAGCAGCTTGGGCGGGAGGACCCAAGAGACCCAGTACTTC; CDR3 protein: CASSLGGRTQETQYF
clone size: -; J gene: TRBJ1-4; D gene: -; V gene: TRBV18; CDR3 DNA: TGTGCCAGCTCACCGGGACCGAATAATGAAAAACTGTTTTTT; CDR3 protein: CASSPGPNNEKLFF
clone size: -; J gene: TRBJ2-1; D gene: -; V gene: TRBV18; CDR3 DNA: TGTGCCAGCTCACCACCGGGCAGTGCCCCCTACATCAAGCAGTTCTTC; CDR3 protein: CASSPPGSAPYIKQFF
clone size: -; J gene: TRBJ1-2; D gene: -; V gene: TRBV29-1; CDR3 DNA: TGCAGCGTTGAAGGGGAGGGTAGGGTACTCTTC; CDR3 protein: CSVEGEGRVLF
clone size: -; J gene: TRBJ1-1; D gene: TRBD1; V gene: TRBV28; CDR3 DNA: TGTGCCAGCAGGCCGGACAGGGCCTACGGTGAAGCTTTCTTT; CDR3 protein: CASRPDRAYGEAFF
clone size: -; J gene: TRBJ2-3; D gene: -; V gene: TRBV2; CDR3 DNA: TGTGCCAGCAGGGACAACACAGATACGCAGTATTTT; CDR3 protein: CASRDNTDTQYF
clone size: -; J gene: TRBJ2-7; D gene: -; V gene: TRBV7-4; CDR3 DNA: TGTGCCAGCAGCTGGGTGGGTGAGTCCTACGAGCAGTACTTC; CDR3 protein: CASSWVGESYEQYF
clone size: -; J gene: TRBJ2-1; D gene: TRBD2; V gene: TRBV6-5; CDR3 DNA: TGTGCCAGCAGTTACATCCGGACTAGCGGGGAGCAGTTCTTC; CDR3 protein: CASSYIRTSGEQFF
clone size: -; J gene: TRBJ1-1; D gene: TRBD1; V gene: TRBV5-4; CDR3 DNA: TGTGCCAGCAGCCTCGACAGGGGTGAGAACACTGAAGCTTTCTTT; CDR3 protein: CASSLDRGENTEAFF
clone size: -; J gene: TRBJ2-3; D gene: -; V gene: TRBV5-4; CDR3 DNA: TGTGCCAGCAGCTTGGGAGGAGATACGCAGTATTTT; CDR3 protein: CASSLGGDTQYF
clone size: few; J gene: TRBJ2-1; D gene: -; V gene: TRBV18; CDR3 DNA: TGTGCCAGCTCACCACAGCAGGGGTCGGTGCAGTTCTTC; CDR3 protein: CASSPQQGSVQFF
clone size: -; J gene: TRBJ2-1; D gene: -; V gene: TRBV19; CDR3 DNA: TGTGCCAGTAGTATATTGAGGGGCTCCTACAATGAGCAGTTCTTC; CDR3 protein: CASSILRGSYNEQFF
clone size: once; J gene: TRBJ2-7; D gene: TRBD1; V gene: TRBV7-9; CDR3 DNA: TGTGCCAGCAGCTTTTCCCCACAGGGGTTTGACGAGCAGTACTTC; CDR3 protein: CASSFSPQGFDEQYF
clone size: -; J gene: TRBJ2-1; D gene: TRBD1; V gene: TRBV7-9; CDR3 DNA: TGTGCCAGCAGCCCTGTGGACAGGGGAAACAATGAGCAGTTCTTC; CDR3 protein: CASSPVDRGNNEQFF
clone size: -; J gene: TRBJ2-1; D gene: TRBD2; V gene: TRBV2; CDR3 DNA: TGTGCCAGCAGATTGGGACTAGCGGGACCAGCCTACAATGAGCAGTTCTTC; CDR3 protein: CASRLGLAGPAYNEQFF
clone size: -; J gene: TRBJ2-1; D gene: -; V gene: TRBV27; CDR3 DNA: TGTGCCAGCAGTTTATCGAATCTCCTAGGGCGGGGGACAGATGATGAGCAGTTCTTC; CDR3 protein: CASSLSNLLGRGTDDEQFF
clone size: once; J gene: TRBJ1-2; D gene: -; V gene: TRBV21-1; CDR3 DNA: TGTGCCAGCAGCAAAGAACCTCTTGGGCAGGGATCCCCTATAGACATTGGCTACACCTTC; CDR3 protein: CASSKEPLGQGSPIDIGYTF
clone size: -; J gene: TRBJ2-5; D gene: -; V gene: TRBV5-1; CDR3 DNA: TGCGCCAGCAGCCTCACCCCATCAGGACAAGAGACCCAGTACTTC; CDR3 protein: CASSLTPSGQETQYF
clone size: -; J gene: TRBJ1-1; D gene: TRBD1; V gene: TRBV19; CDR3 DNA: TGTGCCAGTAGGCCGGGACAGTTGAACACTGAAGCTTTCTTT; CDR3 protein: CASRPGQLNTEAFF
clone size: -; J gene: TRBJ2-1; D gene: TRBD2; V gene: TRBV5-4; CDR3 DNA: TGTGCCAGCAGCTTGGCCGGTCGGCTAGCGGAGTACAATGAGCAGTTCTTC; CDR3 protein: CASSLAGRLAEYNEQFF
clone size: -; J gene: TRBJ2-3; D gene: -; V gene: TRBV9; CDR3 DNA: TGTGCCAGCAGCGTGACCGGGGACCCAGATACGCAGTATTTT; CDR3 protein: CASSVTGDPDTQYF
clone size: -; J gene: TRBJ1-5; D gene: -; V gene: TRBV7-9; CDR3 DNA: TGTGCCAGCAGCCCCGGGAGTTACCATAGCAATCAGCCCCAGCATTTT; CDR3 protein: CASSPGSYHSNQPQHF
clone size: -; J gene: TRBJ2-2; D gene: -; V gene: TRBV28; CDR3 DNA: TGTGCCAGCAGTACCGGGGGGAACACCGGGGAGCTGTTTTTT; CDR3 protein: CASSTGGNTGELFF
clone size: -; J gene: TRBJ1-1; D gene: -; V gene: TRBV6-5; CDR3 DNA: TGTGCCAGCACTGACAACCTGAACACTGAAGCTTTCTTT; CDR3 protein: CASTDNLNTEAFF
clone size: -; J gene: TRBJ1-4; D gene: -; V gene: TRBV7-9; CDR3 DNA: TGTGCCAGCAGCTTAGGGGGGTCAGGGACGGAAAAACTGTTTTTT; CDR3 protein: CASSLGGSGTEKLFF
clone size: -; J gene: TRBJ1-1; D gene: -; V gene: TRBV7-2; CDR3 DNA: TGTGCCAGCAGCATAGGACTCGTCCAGGGAAACACTGAAGCTTTCTTT; CDR3 protein: CASSIGLVQGNTEAFF
clone size: once; J gene: TRBJ1-5; D gene: TRBD1; V gene: TRBV28; CDR3 DNA: TGTGCCAGCAGTTTTAGACAGGGGGTTGATCAGCCCCAGCATTTT; CDR3 protein: CASSFRQGVDQPQHF
clone size: -; J gene: TRBJ2-7; D gene: -; V gene: TRBV9; CDR3 DNA: TGTGCCAGCAGCGGCACCGGGCAGGCCCCCTACGAGCAGTACTTC; CDR3 protein: CASSGTGQAPYEQYF
clone size: -; J gene: TRBJ2-2; D gene: -; V gene: TRBV7-2; CDR3 DNA: TGTGCCAGCAGCTTAACCCGGACGAACACCGGGGAGCTGTTTTTT; CDR3 protein: CASSLTRTNTGELFF
clone size: -; J gene: TRBJ1-1; D gene: -; V gene: TRBV9; CDR3 DNA: TGTGCCAGCAGTCTCCTCGGTGGGAGCACTGAAGCTTTCTTT; CDR3 protein: CASSLLGGSTEAFF
clone size: -; J gene: TRBJ1-5; D gene: -; V gene: TRBV28; CDR3 DNA: TGTGCCAGCAGTCCCCGAGGGGTAAGGCAGCCCCAGCATTTT; CDR3 protein: CASSPRGVRQPQHF
clone size: -; J gene: TRBJ2-4; D gene: -; V gene: TRBV5-4; CDR3 DNA: TGTGCCAGCAGCCCCCCCCCGGGAAACATTCAGTACTTC; CDR3 protein: CASSPPPGNIQYF
clone size: -; J gene: TRBJ2-2; D gene: -; V gene: TRBV30; CDR3 DNA: TGTGCCCTACGACTAGTGGGAGGTTACACCGGGGAGCTGTTTTTT; CDR3 protein: CALRLVGGYTGELFF
clone size: -; J gene: TRBJ2-5; D gene: TRBD1; V gene: TRBV18; CDR3 DNA: TGTGCCAGCTCACCACAGGGACAGGGGGCTTCAGGGACCCAGTACTTC; CDR3 protein: CASSPQGQGASGTQYF
clone size: -; J gene: TRBJ1-2; D gene: -; V gene: TRBV6-1; CDR3 DNA: TGTGCCAGCAGTGAATACGGACAGACCAACTATGGCTACACCTTC; CDR3 protein: CASSEYGQTNYGYTF
clone size: -; J gene: TRBJ2-7; D gene: -; V gene: TRBV28; CDR3 DNA: TGTGCCAGCAGCCCTGGGGACAAAACCTACGAGCAGTACTTC; CDR3 protein: CASSPGDKTYEQYF